This T cell receptor (beta chain) originates from a study of CD8 T cells in ankylosing spondylitis. V gave up 5 bases and J gave up 5 bases, with 12 bases separating them. This CDR3 spans 13 amino acids. Worth noting for this clonotype: Its antigen is still unknown.

Findings and caveats of the study: Characteristic of ankylosing spondylitis blood, it appeared, was a TCR beta motif comprising about eight highly homologous variants. Relatively scarce in peripheral blood, disease-linked clones were CD8+. Disease-linked clones reportedly showed significant enrichment in matched ankylosing spondylitis synovial fluid. Earlier reports found some motif variants in synovial fluid and blood in reactive arthritis.

5'-RACE, quantitative and with molecular barcodes, yielded the TCR beta libraries. MiXCR, applied by TCRdb to the 5' RACE reads, yields one record per CDR3 protein. The table records roughly 670,000 distinct CDR3 sequences, about 20% of them present only once. The source material was blood, either unsorted or a sorted T cell fraction (not recorded which). The sequence came from a male donor with ankylosing spondylitis. The chain joins TRBV12-3 or TRBV12-4 to TRBJ2-5; the D call may be TRBD1 or TRBD2 (5 bases each). The CDR3 DNA reads as TGTGCCAGCAGTGAGGGGCCGTCCGAGACCCAGTACTTC. This gives the protein CASSEGPSETQYF.